This TCR beta chain was recorded in a study of technical replicates of blood from a few donors (dated by TCRdb to between 2016 and 2019). Libraries were constructed by the immunoSEQ multiplex PCR assay. TCRdb re-hosts the immuneACCESS table, in-frame sequences only. Its copies lack some clones; in the studies checked, an unresolved V gene accounts for under half of them, and the cause for the rest is not known. For this sample the table gives roughly 80,000 clones, of which roughly 90% were detected only once. Less than 0.3% of the sample is held by the ten biggest clonotypes. The sample holds one count of this clone. Its antigen specificity is not known. No clone much larger than this one lies a single base away; base qualities are absent. A distance of 23 bases separates the germline ends of V and J, which lose 4 bases and 2 bases respectively. Looking up the germline V gene (reference sequence) yields CDR1 SEHNR and CDR2 FQNEAQ. From cysteine to phenylalanine, the CDR3 is 19 amino acids long. Left in the record is the CDR3 DNA by itself, 57 bases read in frame from the first base.

The sequenced sample was T cells isolated from PBMCs. The receptor's source is a human donor in good health. The sequence is built from TRBV7-9 and TRBJ2-2; TRBD1 is a possible D gene, resting on 6 matching bases. CDR3 sequence: CASSSPALIGGLNTGELFF. The nucleotide sequence reads as follows: TGTGCCAGCAGCTCTCCTGCGCTTATTGGGGGCCTTAACACCGGGGAGCTGTTTTTT.